This record concerns one T cell receptor (beta chain) sequence. These data belong to a study of blood T cell repertoires in COVID-19. Study at large: Italy, Spain and the United States were the sources of the convalescent and acute COVID-19 samples. The cDNA or gDNA used as material had been derived from T cells, B-cell-depleted T cells, or PBMCs.

The CDR3 consists of 16 residues. Germline CDR1 and CDR2: SGHDN and FVKESK. V gave up 2 bases and J gave up 1 base; unmatched junction bases: 5. Original methodology: Estimation of nucleated cell counts was performed using reference gene primer amplification. Data came from immunoSEQ multiplex PCR; TCRdb stores just in-frame clones and leaves some out. The V and J calls and the clone size are those of that table, but D and trimming were determined from the DNA. This repertoire shows some 220,000 clones, around four fifths found once; its top ten account for around 6.8%. The material sequenced was peripheral blood. This clonotype was sampled from a woman aged 55-70 years with active or convalescent COVID-19. The chain links TRBV14 to TRBJ2-5; 9 nucleotides match TRBD2. The CDR3 sequence: CASSQWSGRSQETQYF. DNA of the CDR3: TGTGCCAGCAGCCAATGGAGCGGGAGGTCCCAAGAGACCCAGTACTTC.